The present entry profiles one T cell receptor beta chain with its context. Participant reports of clinical history set cohort assignment. These data belong to a study of blood T cell repertoires in COVID-19. Whole-study context: The study drew acute and convalescent COVID-19 samples from the United States, Italy and Spain. T cells, B-cell-depleted T cells, or PBMCs provided the cDNA or gDNA that served as material.

Original data processing: The assay estimated nucleated cells by amplifying reference gene primers. Using immunoSEQ multiplex PCR, the repertoire was profiled, and TCRdb retains in-frame clones only, with some absent. The DNA gave D and trimming, while V, J and clone size come from that table. This table holds around 200,000 clones, over 80% found once. The CDR3 covers 17 residues. The germline gives CDR1 MDHEN, CDR2 SYDVKM. The J segment lost 4 bases and the V segment lost 8 bases, leaving 11 bases of the junction unmatched. Input material: PBMCs or T cells enriched from blood (not recorded which). The chain couples TRBV28 to TRBJ2-1, with 13 bases identical to TRBD2. This receptor was taken from a man aged 30-40 years who had recovered from COVID-19. The CDR3 reads CASGLTSGRPSYNEQFF. The CDR3 coding sequence is TGTGCCAGCGGGTTGACTAGCGGGAGGCCGTCATACAATGAGCAGTTCTTC.